These T cell receptor beta chains were read from a single sample in a study of early T cells in non-severe SARS-CoV-2 infection. TCRdb passed the 5' RACE reads through MiXCR, listing each CDR3 protein once. The sample holds about 49,000 distinct CDR3 sequences, 3.5% to 5% seen once. Sequencing was done on a sample of whole blood. The receptor set was obtained from an adult who was a healthcare worker with PCR-confirmed SARS-CoV-2 infection or an uninfected control (not recorded which). The CDR3 runs from the conserved cysteine through the conserved F or W.

V gene	J gene	CDR3 protein
TRBV10-3	TRBJ1-3	CAISGTTGYSGNTIYF
TRBV20-1	TRBJ2-1	CSARGQGRRNEQFF
TRBV3-1	TRBJ2-3	CASSHTSGKADTQYF
TRBV11-2	TRBJ2-3	CASSHGGRVLDTQYF
TRBV13	TRBJ2-7	CASSLASGISYEQYF
TRBV27	TRBJ2-3	CASSLLAGGTDTQYF
TRBV10-3	TRBJ1-1	CAISESGNQNTEAFF
TRBV7-3	TRBJ2-3	CASSPGIPAADTQYF
TRBV7-6	TRBJ2-5	CASSLGSNGETQYF
TRBV7-2	TRBJ2-1	CASSRDAGLSYNEQFF
TRBV6-1	TRBJ2-3	CASNAPDTQYF
TRBV19	TRBJ1-5	CASSSTGGLNQPQHF
TRBV5-4	TRBJ2-2	CASHWPRGEGMNTGELFF
TRBV7-9	TRBJ1-1	CASSRRTEAFF
TRBV24-1	TRBJ1-1	CATSERRQGGEDTEAFF
TRBV29-1	TRBJ1-2	CSVVTGYGYTF
TRBV6-6	TRBJ2-1	CASSSGTGAIPNEQFF
TRBV5-1	TRBJ1-1	CASSLNAGRNTEAFF
TRBV7-2	TRBJ1-1	CASSPYRGEAFF
TRBV15	TRBJ2-3	CATSSVGRRADTQYF
TRBV24-1	TRBJ1-5	CATSGIDQPQHF
TRBV7-8	TRBJ2-3	CASRRNRGTQYF
TRBV12-3/TRBV12-4	TRBJ1-4	CASTLGTGGLSTNEKLFF
TRBV5-4	TRBJ2-6	CASSLNGANVLTF